This TCR beta chain is drawn from a study of beta chain features in type 1 diabetes. Study-wide results and limits: Shortening of TCRB CDR3s, moderate but significant, appeared in all four CD4+ subsets of Type 1 diabetes patients.

On this clone: What it binds is unknown.

The authors reverse transcribed all of the isolated RNA, so sequencing captured expressed TCRB transcripts. Libraries were prepared by immunoSEQ multiplex PCR; TCRdb keeps only in-frame clonotypes and omits some of them. This sample has roughly 350,000 clones; 9.6% occur once, and the top ten carry around 0.66%. Sorting of CD4+ naive, central memory, regulatory and stem cell-like memory cells was performed via CD45RO/CCR7/CD25/CD127/CD95/CD27. Sequencing was performed on central memory CD4+ T cells from blood. This receptor was taken from a man between 25 and 39 years old with type 1 diabetes.

In nucleotides, the CDR3 is TGTGCCAGCAGCCCCGGACAGGGCTACAATGAGCAGTTCTTC. It specifies CASSPGQGYNEQFF. The gene calls are TRBV5-4 and TRBJ2-1, with 8 bases fitting TRBD1. This CDR3 is built from 14 residues. Losses at the gene ends were 4 bases for V and 3 bases for J; bases not matched to a gene: 3. Germline CDR1 reads SGHNT; CDR2 reads YYREEE (reference sequence).